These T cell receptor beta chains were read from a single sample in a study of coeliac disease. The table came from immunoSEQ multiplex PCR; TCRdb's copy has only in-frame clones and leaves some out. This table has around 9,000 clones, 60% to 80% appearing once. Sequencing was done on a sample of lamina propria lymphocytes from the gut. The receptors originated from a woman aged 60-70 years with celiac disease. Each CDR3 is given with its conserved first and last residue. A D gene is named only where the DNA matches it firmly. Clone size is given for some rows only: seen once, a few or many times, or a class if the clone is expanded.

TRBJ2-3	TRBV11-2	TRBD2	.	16	TGTGCCAGCAGCTCCAGCGGGGGGGCCTGGACAGATACGCAGTATTTT	CASSSSGGAWTDTQYF
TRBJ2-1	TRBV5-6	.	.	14	TGTGCCAGCAGCTTCCAACCAGGGTACAATGAGCAGTTCTTC	CASSFQPGYNEQFF
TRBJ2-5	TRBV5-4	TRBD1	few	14	TGTGCCAGCAGCCCTGGGACAGACCAAGAGACCCAGTACTTC	CASSPGTDQETQYF
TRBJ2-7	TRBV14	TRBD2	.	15	TGTGCCAGCAGCCAAGGTGTTAGCGGGAGCCACGAGCAGTACTTC	CASSQGVSGSHEQYF
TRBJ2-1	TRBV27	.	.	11	TGTGCCAGCAGTTCAACGGGAGACTTGTTCTTC	CASSSTGDLFF
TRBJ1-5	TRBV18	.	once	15	TGTGCCAGCTCACCGACGACAGGAACCGGTCAGCCCCAGCATTTT	CASSPTTGTGQPQHF
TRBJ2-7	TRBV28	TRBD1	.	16	TGTGCCAGCAGCCGACCCGGACAGGTTAGCTCCTACGAGCAGTACTTC	CASSRPGQVSSYEQYF
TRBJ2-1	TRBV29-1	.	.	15	TGCAGCGTAATACCCTGGGGGCACTCCTACAATGAGCAGTTCTTC	CSVIPWGHSYNEQFF
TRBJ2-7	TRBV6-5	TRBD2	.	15	TGTGCCAGCAGTTACTGGGTCGGGAGGGGGGGGGAGCAGTACTTC	CASSYWVGRGGEQYF
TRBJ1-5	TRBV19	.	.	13	TGTGCCAGTAGTCAAGACAGATATCAGCCCCAGCATTTT	CASSQDRYQPQHF
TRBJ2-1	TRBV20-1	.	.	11	TGCAGTGCCGGTGGGGGCGTTGAGCAGTTCTTC	CSAGGGVEQFF
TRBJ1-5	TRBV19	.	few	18	TGTGCCAGTAGTAGTCGGTCAGGGTCGTATCATAGCAATCAGCCCCAGCATTTT	CASSSRSGSYHSNQPQHF
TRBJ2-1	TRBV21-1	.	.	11	TGTGCCGGGCCAGTTGCCAATGAGCAGTTCTTC	CAGPVANEQFF
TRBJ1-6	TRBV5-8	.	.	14	TGTGCCAGCTCGCGACTGGAGTATAATTCACCCCTCCACTTT	CASSRLEYNSPLHF
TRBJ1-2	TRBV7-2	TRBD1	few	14	TGTGCCAGCAGCTTAATGGGACAGGGTTATGGCTACACCTTC	CASSLMGQGYGYTF
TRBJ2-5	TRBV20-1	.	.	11	TGCAGTGCTAGCATGTTAGAGACCCAGTACTTC	CSASMLETQYF
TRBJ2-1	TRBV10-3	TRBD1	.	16	TGTGCCATCAGTGAGTCTTCAGGGGGCACATACAATGAGCAGTTCTTC	CAISESSGGTYNEQFF
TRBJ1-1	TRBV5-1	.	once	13	TGCGCCAGCCAAGAGGAGGGCTGGACTGAAGCTTTCTTT	CASQEEGWTEAFF
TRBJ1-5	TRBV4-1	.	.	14	TGCGCCAGCAGCCAAGAACAGAGCAATCAGCCCCAGCATTTT	CASSQEQSNQPQHF
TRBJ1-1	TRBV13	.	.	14	TGTGCCAGCAGCGACAGCTTGGGGAACACTGAAGCTTTCTTT	CASSDSLGNTEAFF
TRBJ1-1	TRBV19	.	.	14	TGTGCCAGTAGTTCCTTCACTTTGAACACTGAAGCTTTCTTT	CASSSFTLNTEAFF